These 7 T cell receptor beta chains were sequenced from one sample in a study of shared clonotypes between healthy human individuals. The assay was immunoSEQ multiplex PCR, and TCRdb's table has in-frame clones only and misses some. The profile shows about 2,500,000 clones, 85% to 95% of them singletons. The sequenced sample was naive CD4+ T cells sorted from blood. Subset here: CD45RA+ positively selected. Receptors originate from a man aged 18-30 years in good health.

The chain links TRBV20-1 to TRBJ2-5; D is unclear. CDR1 and CDR2 from the germline V gene are DFQATT and SNEGSKA (reference sequence). This CDR3 contains 11 residues. V was cut by 5 bases and J by 2 bases, with 6 bases left in between. The CDR3 nucleotides are TGCAGTGCTGGCCCACAAGAGACCCAGTACTTC. Its translation is CSAGPQETQYF.

The V and J genes are TRBV6-6 and TRBJ2-1; tentative D call: TRBD1 (5 bases). V lost 2 bases and J 12 bases, leaving 8 bases between the germline ends. The CDR3 length is 11 residues. Germline V gene sequence: CDR1 MNHNY, CDR2 SVGAGI (reference sequence). The DNA for the CDR3 is TGTGCCAGCAGTTACCTCCAGGGGCAGTTCTTC. Encoded protein: CASSYLQGQFF.

This chain connects TRBV6-5 to TRBJ2-3; D is uncertain. The CDR3 covers 15 residues. CDR1 is MNHEY and CDR2 is SVGAGI in the germline V gene. Deletions cut 8 bases from V and 1 base from J, with 16 bases between. The CDR3 protein is CASGNGLPRTDTQYF. CDR3 sequence (DNA): TGTGCCAGCGGGAATGGGCTCCCACGCACAGATACGCAGTATTTT.

The chain employs TRBV10-3 and TRBJ2-1; D unresolved. Germline V CDR1 and CDR2: ENHRY, SYGVKD. CDR3 length: 14 residues. Trimming removed 3 bases at V and 8 bases at J, with 14 bases between. CDR3 sequence: CAISEGPTGHEQFF. CDR3 nucleotides: TGTGCCATCAGTGAAGGACCCACCGGACATGAGCAGTTCTTC.

The rearrangement links TRBV10-1 to TRBJ1-1, with unresolved D. The CDR3 totals 13 residues. Deletions cut 6 bases from V and 3 bases from J, with 11 bases between. CDR1 WNHNN and CDR2 SYGVQD come from the germline V gene (reference sequence). The CDR3 reads CASSGRRDTEAFF. DNA of the CDR3: TGCGCCAGCAGCGGTAGGAGAGACACTGAAGCTTTCTTT.

The CDR3 here is CASSLGQGRPPLHF. CDR3 in DNA: TGTGCCAGCAGCTTAGGACAGGGAAGGCCACCCCTCCACTTT. The chain combines TRBV7-2 with TRBJ1-6; the match to TRBD1 covers 7 bases. The germline V gene has CDR1 SGHTA and CDR2 FQGNSA. There are 14 residues in the CDR3. The V and J ends lost 1 base and 11 bases, in that order; junction bases with no gene match: 5.

This clone appeared a single time. The chain joins TRBV7-2 to TRBJ2-1, with 15 bases that match TRBD2. This CDR3 contains 17 residues. Germline loops: CDR1 SGHTA, CDR2 FQGNSA. V was pared by 4 bases and J by 4 bases, with 5 bases of the junction left unmatched. The CDR3 DNA reads TGTGCCAGCAGCTCCCCTGGACTAGCGGGAGGGTACAATGAGCAGTTCTTC. It yields the protein CASSSPGLAGGYNEQFF.